This entry lists 29 T cell receptor beta chains sequenced from one sample in a study of shared clonotypes between healthy human individuals. The assay was immunoSEQ multiplex PCR, and TCRdb's table has in-frame clones only and misses some. Altogether about 2.3 million clones are present, approximately 93% being singletons, with the ten largest covering 0.39%. The sample comprised naive CD4+ T cells from PBMCs. Subset described: CD45RA+ positively selected. These receptors were collected from a man younger than 35 in good health. Some clones in this sample may be carry-over from other donors' samples.

The rearrangement links TRBV7-3 to TRBJ1-5; possible D gene TRBD1, 6 bases. CDR1 and CDR2 (germline): SGHTA, FQGTGA. With 0 bases removed from V and 11 bases from J, the gap between germline ends came to 11 bases. CDR3 length: 13 amino acids. This CDR3 reads CASSLTLGGTQHF. CDR3 in DNA: TGTGCCAGCAGCTTAACCTTGGGGGGCACCCAGCATTTT.

This chain uses TRBV5-1 with TRBJ1-2, with D possibly being TRBD1 (5 bases). Germline CDR1 is SGHRS and CDR2 is YFSETQ. The CDR3 is 16 amino acids. With 5 bases removed from V and 4 bases from J, the gap between germline ends came to 21 bases. DNA of the CDR3: TGCGCCAGCAGTTTCTCAGGGAGCCCTGACTCCTATGGCTACACCTTC. Translation gives CASSFSGSPDSYGYTF.

This sequence joins TRBV6-6 and TRBJ2-2; TRBD2 agrees at 7 bases. CDR1 is MNHNY and CDR2 is SVGAGI in the germline V gene (reference sequence). The CDR3 loop spans 15 amino acids. V dropped 2 bases and J dropped 2; count of bases not matched to a gene: 2. The CDR3 here is CASSYPSGNTGELFF. CDR3 nucleotide sequence: TGTGCCAGCAGTTACCCTAGCGGAAACACCGGGGAGCTGTTTTTT.

V usage is TRBV28 and J usage is TRBJ2-7, with D uncertain. Trimming stripped 5 bases from V and 0 bases from J, with 17 bases between. The CDR3 has 16 residues. Looked up from germline, CDR1 is MDHEN and CDR2 is SYDVKM. CDR3 bases: TGTGCCAGCAGTCCTTTATACTGGACGGACTCCTACGAGCAGTACTTC. Its protein product is CASSPLYWTDSYEQYF. Supplemented by reference TRBV28 and TRBJ2-7, the full variable domain reads DVKVTQSSRYLVKRTGEKVFLECVQDMDHENMFWYRQDPGLGLRLIYFSYDVKMKEKGDIPEGYSVSREKKERFSLILESASTNQTSMYLCASSPLYWTDSYEQYFGPGTRLTVT.

This clone was detected only once. CDR3 DNA: TGTGCCTGGAACTCCGGGGGCTACGAGCAGTACTTC. This codes for CAWNSGGYEQYF. This sequence joins TRBV30 and TRBJ2-7, with D possibly being TRBD2 (6 bases). V lost 4 bases and J 3 bases, leaving 10 bases between the germline ends. The CDR3 totals 12 residues. CDR1 and CDR2 (germline): GTSNPN, SVGIG (reference sequence).

The chain joins TRBV4-1 to TRBJ1-5, with TRBD1 identical over 9 bases. Germline CDR1 MGHRA, CDR2 YSYEKL. The CDR3 contains 15 residues. Trimming cost V 4 bases and J 4 bases; bases outside gene matches: 5. DNA of the CDR3: TGCGCCAGCAGCCCGTGGGGACAGGGTAATCAGCCCCAGCATTTT. Translation gives CASSPWGQGNQPQHF.

This chain uses TRBV18 with TRBJ2-7, with 7 bases matching TRBD2. Per germline, CDR1 KGHSH and CDR2 LQKENI. The CDR3 covers 18 residues. J lost 4 bases, V lost 6 bases, and 21 bases had no gene match. CDR3 sequence: CASSRKNGEGTLTYEQYF. The CDR3 nucleotides are TGTGCCAGCTCCCGTAAAAACGGGGAGGGGACCCTTACTTACGAGCAGTACTTC.

The chain uses TRBV7-9 and TRBJ2-7; TRBD1 agrees at 7 bases. With V trimmed by 5 bases and J by 0 bases, 7 bases remained unmatched. CDR3 length: 15 residues. The germline V gene encodes CDR1 SEHNR and CDR2 FQNEAQ (reference sequence). The CDR3 sequence is CASSPHGTVSYEQYF. The CDR3 DNA sequence: TGTGCCAGCAGCCCCCACGGGACAGTCTCCTACGAGCAGTACTTC.

The chain has TRBV27 and TRBJ1-4; no reliable D call. CDR3 size: 18 residues. V lost 3 bases, J lost 1 base, and 18 bases lay in between. CDR1 is MNHEY, CDR2 SMNVEV, per germline (reference sequence). CDR3 loop: CASSFGREPYRTNEKLFF. In nucleotides, the CDR3 is TGTGCCAGCAGTTTCGGGAGGGAGCCTTACCGAACTAATGAAAAACTGTTTTTT.

This chain uses TRBV4-1 with TRBJ2-2, with 8 bases aligning to TRBD2. With V trimmed by 4 bases and J by 5 bases, 9 bases remained unmatched. Germline CDR1 and CDR2: MGHRA and YSYEKL. The CDR3 runs 16 residues. CDR3: CASSRWSSGQTGELFF. CDR3 nucleotides: TGCGCCAGCAGCCGCTGGTCTAGCGGGCAAACCGGGGAGCTGTTTTTT.

The genes are TRBV2 and TRBJ2-3; D call uncertain. The CDR3 length is 13 residues. V dropped 8 bases and J dropped 5 bases, with 14 bases sitting between them. Germline values: CDR1 SNHLY, CDR2 FYNNEI. The CDR3 protein is CASLASSKDTQYF. CDR3 nucleotide sequence: TGTGCCAGCTTGGCCAGTTCGAAAGATACGCAGTATTTT. The full variable domain, rest sourced from reference TRBV2 and TRBJ2-3, is EPEVTQTPSHQVTQMGQEVILRCVPISNHLYFYWYRQILGQKVEFLVSFYNNEISEKSEIFDDQFSVERPDGSNFTLKIRSTKLEDSAMYFCASLASSKDTQYFGPGTRLTVL.

The chain links TRBV5-4 to TRBJ2-3; a possible D gene is TRBD1 (6 bases). The germline CDR1 and CDR2 sequences are SGHNT and YYREEE (reference sequence). This CDR3 has 16 amino acids. V was cut by 4 bases and J by 2 bases, with 17 bases left in between. CDR3 protein: CASSRVRDTYTDTQYF. In DNA form, the CDR3 reads TGTGCCAGCAGCCGAGTCCGGGACACCTACACAGATACGCAGTATTTT.

This sequence joins TRBV28 and TRBJ1-6; D is possibly TRBD1 (6 bases). The CDR3 sequence is 15 residues long. V lost 8 bases and J lost 14, with 25 bases in between. Looked up from germline, CDR1 is MDHEN and CDR2 is SYDVKM. As DNA, the CDR3 is TGTGCCAGCTTATCCATAATGTACAGGGCCACATCCCTCCACTTT. Translation gives CASLSIMYRATSLHF. The full variable domain, rest sourced from reference TRBV28 and TRBJ1-6, is DVKVTQSSRYLVKRTGEKVFLECVQDMDHENMFWYRQDPGLGLRLIYFSYDVKMKEKGDIPEGYSVSREKKERFSLILESASTNQTSMYLCASLSIMYRATSLHFGNGTRLTVT.

The chain employs TRBV20-1 and TRBJ1-2, with D possibly TRBD1 on 5 matching bases. The CDR3 is 11 amino acids. V gave up 8 bases and J gave up 4 bases, with 11 bases separating them. Germline assignment: CDR1 DFQATT and CDR2 SNEGSKA (reference sequence). CDR3 loop: CSPGGVYGYTF. Here the CDR3 DNA reads TGCAGTCCGGGGGGGGTCTATGGCTACACCTTC.

The chain carries TRBV9 and TRBJ2-1; TRBD2 aligns across 7 bases. CDR3 length: 14 residues. The V gene's germline CDR1 is SGDLS and CDR2 YYNGEE. Unmatched junction bases numbered 4, after V lost 2 bases and J lost 5 bases. The CDR3 DNA reads TGTGCCAGCAGCGTCGGGACTACCGACAATGAGCAGTTCTTC. It yields the protein CASSVGTTDNEQFF. Variable domain in full (rest from reference TRBV9 and TRBJ2-1): DSGVTQTPKHLITATGQRVTLRCSPRSGDLSVYWYQQSLDQGLQFLIQYYNGEERAKGNILERFSAQQFPDLHSELNLSSLELGDSALYFCASSVGTTDNEQFFGPGTRLTVL.

The CDR3 DNA is TGTGCCAGCAGCCGACAGGGCTCAGACCAGCCCCAGCATTTT. Residues: CASSRQGSDQPQHF. The genes are TRBV14 and TRBJ1-5, with TRBD1 identical over 7 bases. The CDR3 has 14 amino acids. V shed 4 bases, J shed 7 bases, and the junction held 7 bases outside the gene matches. Germline values: CDR1 SGHDN, CDR2 FVKESK. Filled out from reference TRBV14 and TRBJ1-5, the complete variable domain reads EAGVTQFPSHSVIEKGQTVTLRCDPISGHDNLYWYRRVMGKEIKFLLHFVKESKQDESGMPNNRFLAERTGGTYSTLKVQPAELEDSGVYFCASSRQGSDQPQHFGDGTRLSIL.

The chain recombines TRBV5-1 with TRBJ1-1; maybe TRBD1 (5 bases). The CDR3 length is 16 residues. Germline CDR1 SGHRS, CDR2 YFSETQ. V dropped 3 bases and J dropped 0 bases, with 15 bases sitting between them. CDR3 sequence reads: CASSYEGGAMNTEAFF. CDR3 DNA sequence: TGCGCCAGCAGCTACGAGGGAGGGGCAATGAACACTGAAGCTTTCTTT.

The chain carries TRBV9 and TRBJ1-2; TRBD1 matches at 7 bases. Germline V gives CDR1 SGDLS, CDR2 YYNGEE. V gave up 7 bases and J gave up 3 bases; unmatched junction bases: 6. The CDR3 contains 13 residues. This chain's CDR3 is CASARQGDYGYTF. The CDR3 coding sequence is TGTGCCAGCGCACGACAGGGTGACTATGGCTACACCTTC.

V gene TRBV29-1 combines with J gene TRBJ2-4; TRBD2 agrees at 8 bases. After removal of 6 bases from V and 7 bases from J, the junction contained 8 bases not matched to a gene. The germline gives CDR1 SQVTM, CDR2 ANQGSEA. CDR3 size: 13 residues. The CDR3 DNA reads as TGCAGCGTCCGAGCGGGGGCGAGGAACATTCAGTACTTC. Its protein is CSVRAGARNIQYF.

The rearrangement links TRBV7-9 to TRBJ2-7, with D uncertain. There are 15 residues in the CDR3. The germline CDR1 and CDR2 sequences are SEHNR and FQNEAQ (reference sequence). V lost 5 bases to trimming and J lost 1 base, with 15 bases between them. CDR3 residues: CASSPPRAGSYEQYF. In DNA form, the CDR3 reads TGTGCCAGCAGCCCTCCCCGGGCAGGATCCTACGAGCAGTACTTC.

The DNA for the CDR3 is TGTGCCAGCAGCGAAGCGGTATTAAGCACAGATACGCAGTATTTT. This encodes CASSEAVLSTDTQYF. The chain uses TRBV9 and TRBJ2-3; possible D gene TRBD2, 5 bases. V lost 3 bases and J 0 bases, leaving 11 bases between the germline ends. CDR3 length: 15 residues. Germline CDR1 is SGDLS and CDR2 is YYNGEE.

The CDR3 coding sequence is TGTGCCAGCAGCCCTGGGAGGGGGCAGGGTCAGCCCCAGCATTTT. Encoded protein: CASSPGRGQGQPQHF. This chain connects TRBV5-8 to TRBJ1-5, with 7 bases identical to TRBD1. Germline values: CDR1 SGHTS, CDR2 YDEGEE. There are 15 residues in the CDR3. V dropped 4 bases and J dropped 6; count of bases not matched to a gene: 10.

This clone was found a few times. Additional DNA sequences in this sample encode the identical CDR3. This rearrangement joins TRBV5-1 to TRBJ2-5; tentative D call: TRBD1 (6 bases). This CDR3 comprises 13 residues. Germline CDR1 is SGHRS and CDR2 is YFSETQ. V was clipped by 1 base and J by 3 bases, with 7 bases between them. DNA for the CDR3: TGCGCCAGCAGCTTGCCAGGGGAAGAGACCCAGTACTTC. It translates to CASSLPGEETQYF.

The gene calls are TRBV25-1 and TRBJ1-2; the D is unclear. The V gene lost 6 bases and the J gene lost 10 bases, with 12 bases spanning the gap. Germline-derived CDR1 and CDR2 are MGHDK and SYGVNS. The CDR3 totals 11 residues. The CDR3 nucleotides read TGTGCCAGCAGGGGAGCGTGGGACTACACCTTC. The encoded protein is CASRGAWDYTF.

The chain joins TRBV7-8 to TRBJ2-5, with D tentatively TRBD2 (6 bases). Germline CDR1 reads SGHVS; CDR2 reads FQNEAQ. The CDR3 is 11 residues long. Trimming pared 6 bases from V and 9 bases from J, leaving 11 bases between. CDR3 sequence reads: CASRSASAQYF. The DNA of the CDR3 is TGTGCCAGCAGATCAGCTAGCGCCCAGTACTTC.

This chain uses TRBV10-1 with TRBJ2-1, with 8 bases aligning to TRBD1. The germline V gene has CDR1 WNHNN and CDR2 SYGVQD (reference sequence). CDR3 length: 14 amino acids. The trim removed 4 bases at V and 9 bases at J, leaving 8 bases unmatched. In DNA form, the CDR3 reads TGCGCCAGCAGTGTAACAGGGGGGCGTAGTGAGCAGTTCTTC. Encoded protein: CASSVTGGRSEQFF.

Worth noting for this clone: The sample has other DNA sequences that encode this CDR3 too. The V gene is TRBV5-1, the J gene TRBJ2-1; a possible D gene is TRBD2 (5 bases). Germline CDR1 SGHRS, CDR2 YFSETQ. The V gene lost 1 base and the J gene lost 7 bases, with 6 bases spanning the gap. This CDR3 has 12 residues. In nucleotides, the CDR3 is TGCGCCAGCAGCTTGCCGGGGAATGAGCAGTTCTTC. It specifies CASSLPGNEQFF.

The chain uses TRBV15 and TRBJ1-2; TRBD1 is a possible D gene (6 bases). Per the germline V gene, CDR1 is LNHNV and CDR2 is YYDKDF (reference sequence). The CDR3 sequence is 15 residues long. V dropped 3 bases and J dropped 0 bases, with 11 bases sitting between them. The CDR3 DNA is TGTGCCACCAGCAGGCGGGACACCTCTAACTATGGCTACACCTTC. Translation: CATSRRDTSNYGYTF.

The chain employs TRBV4-3 and TRBJ2-7, with D unclear. CDR3 length: 15 amino acids. Germline V CDR1 and CDR2: LGHNA, YSLEER. V was cut by 4 bases and J by 0 bases, with 13 bases left in between. CDR3: CASSLGPVDSYEQYF. The CDR3 DNA reads as TGCGCCAGCAGCCTCGGACCGGTTGACTCCTACGAGCAGTACTTC.